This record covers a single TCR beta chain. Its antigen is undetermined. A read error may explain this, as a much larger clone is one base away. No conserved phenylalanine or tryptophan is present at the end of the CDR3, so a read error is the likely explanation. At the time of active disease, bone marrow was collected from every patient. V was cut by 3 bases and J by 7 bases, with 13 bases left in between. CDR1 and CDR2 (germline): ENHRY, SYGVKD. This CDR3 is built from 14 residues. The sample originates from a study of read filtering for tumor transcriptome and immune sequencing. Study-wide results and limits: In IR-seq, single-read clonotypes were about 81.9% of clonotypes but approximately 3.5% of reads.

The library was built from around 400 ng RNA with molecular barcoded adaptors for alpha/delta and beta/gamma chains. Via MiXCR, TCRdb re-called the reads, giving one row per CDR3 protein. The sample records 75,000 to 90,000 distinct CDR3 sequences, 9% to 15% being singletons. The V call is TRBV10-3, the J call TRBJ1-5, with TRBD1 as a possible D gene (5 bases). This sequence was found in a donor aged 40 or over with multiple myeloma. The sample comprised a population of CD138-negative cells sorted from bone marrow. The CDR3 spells CAISDGGDRQPQHL. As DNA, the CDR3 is TGTGCCATCAGTGACGGGGGGGATCGACAGCCCCAGCATCTT.